This paragraph covers one TCR beta chain sequence. What it recognizes is unknown. For the second PCR, which ran for roughly 7 to 11 cycles, a sample-barcoded 5' primer and a J-beta primer mix were used. TCRdb reprocessed the 5' RACE reads via MiXCR and lists one record per CDR3 protein. The sample carries some 920,000 distinct CDR3 sequences, roughly 51% recorded once. Per sample, at least 6 micrograms of total RNA were extracted. The data derive from a study of blood T cells in healthy people across ages. Germline V lookup: CDR1 SQVTM, CDR2 ANQGSEA. The CDR3 covers 13 residues. V gave up 4 bases and J gave up 6 bases, with 14 bases separating them. Whole-study results and caveats: Donor CMV infection status was unknown, possibly confounding age-related changes in expanded clonotypes.

Sequenced sample: blood. The sequence came from a woman aged 55-70 years in good health. This rearrangement joins TRBV29-1 to TRBJ2-3; TRBD2 might be the D (6 bases). The chain's CDR3 is CSVGGLAGDTQYF. The CDR3 DNA sequence: TGCAGCGTTGGCGGACTCGCGGGGGATACGCAGTATTTT.